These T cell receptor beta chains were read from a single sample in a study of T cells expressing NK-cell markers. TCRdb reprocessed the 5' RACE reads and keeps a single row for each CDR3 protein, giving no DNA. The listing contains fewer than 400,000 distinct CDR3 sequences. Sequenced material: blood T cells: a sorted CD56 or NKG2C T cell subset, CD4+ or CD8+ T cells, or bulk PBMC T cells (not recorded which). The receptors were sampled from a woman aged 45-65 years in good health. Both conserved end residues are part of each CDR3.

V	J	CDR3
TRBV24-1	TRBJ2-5	CATSTAGPFSVETQYF
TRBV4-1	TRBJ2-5	CASSSLGWQETQYF
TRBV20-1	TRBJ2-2	CSARAGGENTGELFF
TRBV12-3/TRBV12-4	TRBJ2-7	CASSFLLQGDEQYF
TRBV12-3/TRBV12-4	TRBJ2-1	CASNLAVSYNEQFF
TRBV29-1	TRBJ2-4	CSVGPPDQPKNIQYF
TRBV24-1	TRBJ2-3	CATSDLPGTQYF
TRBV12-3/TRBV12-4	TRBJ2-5	CASGAQAGVGTQYF
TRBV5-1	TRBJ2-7	CASGDTSLEQYF
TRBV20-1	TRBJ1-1	CSARISAGEAFF
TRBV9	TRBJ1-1	CASSPSPVLNTEAFF
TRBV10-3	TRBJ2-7	CAIRGPTGEQYF
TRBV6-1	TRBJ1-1	CASRATVNTEAFF
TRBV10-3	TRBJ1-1	CAISESGGTEQFTFF
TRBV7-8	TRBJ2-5	CASSPRLAGGIQETQYF
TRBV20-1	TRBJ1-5	CSARAGGGPNQPQHF
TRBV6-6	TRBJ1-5	CASSYSTEGGNQPQHF
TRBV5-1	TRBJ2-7	CASSLVQQGMFEQYF
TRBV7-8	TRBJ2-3	CASSPRQGQADTQYF
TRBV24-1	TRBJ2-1	CATSGRAGAYNEQFF
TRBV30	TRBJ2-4	CAWSSSILAKNIQYF
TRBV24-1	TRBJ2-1	CATGGASLNEQFF